What follows are 26 T cell receptor beta chains derived from one specimen sequenced in a study of CD8 T cells in ankylosing spondylitis. General observations from the study: Blood of patients with ankylosing spondylitis appeared to be characterized by a TCR beta motif of eight highly homologous variants.

TCRdb ran MiXCR on the 5' RACE reads and lists one entry per CDR3 protein. Found here are 700,000 to 850,000 distinct CDR3 sequences, about 11% of them singletons; the top ten hold approximately 0.51%. Their target antigens are unknown. The sequenced sample was blood, either unsorted or a sorted T cell fraction (not recorded which). These receptors were collected from a male donor with ankylosing spondylitis.

The chain uses TRBV6-1 and TRBJ2-5, with TRBD1 as a possible D gene (6 bases). Germline loops: CDR1 MNHNS, CDR2 SASEGT. This CDR3 comprises 14 residues. Trimming took off 6 bases at V and 4 bases at J, with 15 bases between the two ends. The chain's CDR3 is CASRPTGWGETQYF. The CDR3, as DNA: TGTGCCAGCAGACCCACAGGGTGGGGAGAGACCCAGTACTTC.

This clonotype was observed a few times. The CDR3 DNA sequence: TGTGCCATCAGGAGGGACCAGGACACAGATACGCAGTATTTT. Translation gives CAIRRDQDTDTQYF. This rearrangement joins TRBV10-3 to TRBJ2-3; tentatively, D is TRBD1 or TRBD2 (5 bases each). Germline V gives CDR1 ENHRY, CDR2 SYGVKD. The CDR3 runs 14 residues. The V gene lost 6 bases and the J gene lost 2 bases, with 12 bases spanning the gap.

This clonotype was picked up a small number of times. V is TRBV20-1 and J is TRBJ1-4; the D is unclear. The V end was cut by 0 bases, the J end by 8 bases, with 13 bases between. The CDR3 has 14 residues. Germline V gene data show CDR1 as DFQATT and CDR2 as SNEGSKA (reference sequence). Here the CDR3 DNA reads TGCAGTGCTAGAGAAATGTGGGCCCCGGAAAAACTGTTTTTT. This codes for CSAREMWAPEKLFF.

This clonotype occurred a few times. The chain carries TRBV15 and TRBJ1-5, with a tentative D call TRBD1 (5 bases). The CDR3 runs to 16 residues. Between the trimmed V and J ends, which lost 6 bases and 10 bases, there was a span of 25 bases. From germline, CDR1 is LNHNV and CDR2 YYDKDF (reference sequence). CDR3 loop: CATSEGRIGIISPQHF. DNA of the CDR3: TGTGCCACCAGTGAGGGACGGATTGGGATAATCAGCCCCCAGCATTTT.

The CDR3 reads CASSLYNPGQGYGAQYF. CDR3 nucleotide sequence: TGTGCCAGCAGCTTATACAATCCGGGACAGGGGTATGGTGCGCAGTATTTT. V usage is TRBV7-3 and J usage is TRBJ2-3; 10 nucleotides line up with TRBD1. J lost 10 bases, V lost 2 bases, and 15 bases had no gene match. Germline CDR1 reads SGHTA; CDR2 reads FQGTGA. CDR3 length: 17 amino acids.

The chain combines TRBV18 with TRBJ2-7, with a weak D call TRBD2 (5 bases). V shed 3 bases and J shed 6 bases, with 12 bases lying between them. This CDR3 spans 13 amino acids. Germline CDR1 is KGHSH and CDR2 is LQKENI. The CDR3 sequence: CASSPRAGSEQYF. The CDR3 DNA reads as TGTGCCAGCTCACCTCGGGCGGGCAGCGAGCAGTACTTC.

The J gene is TRBJ2-3, the V gene TRBV6-5; 8 bases agree with TRBD2. Germline V gene sequence: CDR1 MNHEY, CDR2 SVGAGI. Losses at the gene ends were 4 bases for V and 0 bases for J; bases not matched to a gene: 6. The CDR3 is made up of 16 amino acids. The CDR3 DNA is TGTGCCAGCAGTTCCCACCTAGCGGGTAGCACAGATACGCAGTATTTT. This gives the protein CASSSHLAGSTDTQYF.

The rearrangement links TRBV29-1 to TRBJ2-2; TRBD2 might be the D (5 bases). V was pared by 8 bases and J by 4 bases, with 20 bases between. Germline CDR1 and CDR2: SQVTM and ANQGSEA. This CDR3 contains 15 residues. DNA for the CDR3: TGCAGCTACCGAGGGAGCCTGGCGGGCACCGGGGAGCTGTTTTTT. The encoded protein is CSYRGSLAGTGELFF.

This clonotype was observed at least ten times. The rearrangement links TRBV6-5 to TRBJ1-2; D is undetermined. The length of the CDR3 is 15 residues. Trimming took 4 bases from V and 4 from J, leaving 16 bases between them. Germline V gene lookup returns CDR1 MNHEY and CDR2 SVGAGI. The CDR3 here is CASSFPGETLYGYTF. CDR3 in DNA: TGTGCCAGCAGTTTTCCAGGAGAGACCCTCTATGGCTACACCTTC.

V gene TRBV7-8 combines with J gene TRBJ1-2, with 8 positions matching TRBD1. Losses at the gene ends were 1 base for V and 4 bases for J; bases not matched to a gene: 8. The CDR3 is 16 residues long. Germline V gene data show CDR1 as SGHVS and CDR2 as FQNEAQ. CDR3 in DNA: TGTGCCAGCAGCTTAGTCTTCCCAGGGGGCGGCTATGGCTACACCTTC. This sequence encodes CASSLVFPGGGYGYTF.

This clonotype came up a few times. The rearrangement uses TRBV20-1 and TRBJ1-4; 7 bases are a match to TRBD1. J was trimmed by 6 bases and V by 6 bases; bases with no gene match: 7. Germline-derived CDR1 and CDR2 are DFQATT and SNEGSKA (reference sequence). The CDR3 contains 13 residues. The CDR3 sequence is CSATTGKYEKLFF. The DNA for the CDR3 is TGCAGTGCCACGACAGGGAAATATGAAAAACTGTTTTTT.

This clonotype was counted only a few times. This chain joins TRBV20-1 and TRBJ2-3; D ambiguous. The CDR3 is 14 residues long. Trimming stripped 0 bases from V and 2 bases from J, with 9 bases between. Germline loops: CDR1 DFQATT, CDR2 SNEGSKA (reference sequence). The CDR3: CSARDPLPTDTQYF. The CDR3 DNA follows: TGCAGTGCTAGAGATCCCCTTCCCACAGATACGCAGTATTTT.

This clonotype showed up just a few times. This chain joins TRBV20-1 and TRBJ2-7, with D unclear. The length of the CDR3 is 12 residues. The V end lost 6 bases, the J end lost 6 bases, and 15 bases lay between the germline ends. Germline V lookup: CDR1 DFQATT, CDR2 SNEGSKA (reference sequence). This CDR3 reads CSAEYPGAEQYF. The CDR3 nucleotides are TGCAGTGCGGAATATCCTGGAGCCGAGCAGTACTTC.

There are many counts of this clonotype. The chain joins TRBV27 to TRBJ2-7; 9 positions agree with TRBD1. Germline CDR1 reads MNHEY; CDR2 reads SMNVEV (reference sequence). The CDR3 is 12 amino acids. V lost 8 bases, J lost 3 bases, and 2 bases stayed unmatched. The CDR3 DNA reads TGTGCCAGCTGGGACAGGGTCTACGAGCAGTACTTC. Translating it yields CASWDRVYEQYF.

The sample holds a few counts of this clonotype. CDR3 loop: CASSQDRRFRDEQFF. In DNA, the CDR3 is TGTGCCAGCAGCCAAGATCGGCGGTTTCGGGATGAGCAGTTCTTC. The chain combines TRBV3-1 with TRBJ2-1, with D unresolved. With 0 bases removed from V and 8 bases from J, the gap between germline ends came to 14 bases. This CDR3 contains 15 residues. The germline V gene encodes CDR1 LGHDT and CDR2 YNNKEL (reference sequence).

This clonotype was found many times. V and J are TRBV29-1 and TRBJ1-1; D gene unclear. Germline V gene lookup returns CDR1 SQVTM and CDR2 ANQGSEA. The CDR3 consists of 13 residues. The ends were cut back, 3 bases at V and 11 bases at J, with 19 bases in the middle. The CDR3 is CSVENTQDLRAFF. The CDR3 nucleotides are TGCAGCGTTGAGAATACGCAGGACCTAAGGGCTTTCTTT.

This clonotype was recorded a few times. The rearrangement uses TRBV20-1 and TRBJ2-2, with a tentative D call TRBD2 (7 bases). The V and J ends lost 6 bases and 4 bases respectively, with 24 bases between them. The CDR3 runs 17 residues. Germline V gives CDR1 DFQATT, CDR2 SNEGSKA (reference sequence). Here the CDR3 DNA reads TGCAGTGCCCATAGGGGGGGGGAGGGCCGTATCACCGGGGAGCTGTTTTTT. Its translation is CSAHRGGEGRITGELFF.

This clonotype has ten or more counts. The chain employs TRBV10-3 and TRBJ2-1; weak D call: TRBD2 (5 bases). V was pared by 3 bases and J by 0 bases, with 9 bases between. CDR1 is ENHRY, CDR2 SYGVKD, per germline. The CDR3 is 15 amino acids. The CDR3 DNA reads TGTGCCATCAGTGAAAGGGAGAGCTCCTACAATGAGCAGTTCTTC. Translation: CAISERESSYNEQFF.

The chain joins TRBV20-1 to TRBJ2-7; D unresolved. CDR3 length equals 12 residues. Looked up from germline, CDR1 is DFQATT and CDR2 is SNEGSKA (reference sequence). V was clipped by 5 bases and J by 3 bases, with 11 bases between them. This CDR3 is CSAFEADYEQYF. Written as DNA, the CDR3 is TGCAGTGCTTTCGAAGCCGACTACGAGCAGTACTTC.

This clonotype was seen a few times. The V and J genes are TRBV20-1 and TRBJ2-3, with a weak D call TRBD2 (6 bases). The CDR3 contains 12 residues. V shed 0 bases and J shed 12 bases, with 13 bases lying between them. Germline lookup yields CDR1 DFQATT and CDR2 SNEGSKA (reference sequence). CDR3 in DNA: TGCAGTGCTAGAGAGCGGGACTCCGCTCAGTATTTT. This codes for CSARERDSAQYF.

The gene calls are TRBV7-2 and TRBJ2-1, with 10 bases identical to TRBD2. Unmatched junction bases numbered 10, after V lost 5 bases and J lost 3 bases. Germline V gene sequence: CDR1 SGHTA, CDR2 FQGNSA. The CDR3 extends over 17 amino acids. The CDR3 bases are TGTGCCAGCAGCCAATCACCGGGACTAGCGAACTACAATGAGCAGTTCTTC. Translating it yields CASSQSPGLANYNEQFF.

This chain links TRBV2 with TRBJ2-1, with 9 bases that match TRBD1. In germline, CDR1 is SNHLY, CDR2 FYNNEI. This CDR3 has 15 amino acids. V trimming: 5 bases; J trimming: 5 bases; junction bases outside the gene matches: 7. Here the CDR3 DNA reads TGTGCCAGCAGTCTGGACAGGGGATACCACAATGAGCAGTTCTTC. Residues: CASSLDRGYHNEQFF.

This clonotype was found many times. A junction end diverges from the germline sequence, so it may reflect a read error. The chain combines TRBV7-7 with TRBJ2-5, with D perhaps matching TRBD1 or TRBD2 (5 bases each). The V gene's germline CDR1 is SSHAT and CDR2 FNYEAQ (reference sequence). CDR3 length: 13 amino acids. CDR3 region: CASTSWDGGTQYF. In nucleotides, the CDR3 is TGTGCTAGCACCTCATGGGACGGCGGGACCCAGTACTTC.

This clonotype was counted a few times. This chain links TRBV7-3 with TRBJ2-7; the match to TRBD1 covers 9 bases. The germline CDR1 and CDR2 sequences are SGHTA and FQGTGA. The CDR3 has 15 residues. Trimming took 5 bases from V and 3 from J; bases not matched to a gene: 8. This CDR3 is CASSPSDRGLYEQYF. CDR3 in DNA: TGTGCCAGCAGCCCATCGGACAGGGGCCTCTACGAGCAGTACTTC. Full variable domain (remainder filled in from reference TRBV7-3 and TRBJ2-7): GAGVSQTPSNKVTEKGKYVELRCDPISGHTALYWYRQSLGQGPEFLIYFQGTGAADDSGLPNDRFFAVRPEGSVSTLKIQRTERGDSAVYLCASSPSDRGLYEQYFGPGTRLTVT.

The V call is TRBV29-1, the J call TRBJ2-7; D remains unclear. Germline loops: CDR1 SQVTM, CDR2 ANQGSEA. Trimming removed 4 bases from V and 4 bases from J, with 17 bases in between. The CDR3 length is 14 residues. The CDR3 sequence is CSVGHSSKLYEQYF. The CDR3 nucleotides read TGCAGCGTTGGACATTCAAGCAAGTTATACGAGCAGTACTTC.

This CDR3 reads CSALEGWNQPQHF. The CDR3 bases are TGCAGTGCCCTCGAGGGGTGGAATCAGCCCCAGCATTTT. The chain links TRBV20-1 to TRBJ1-5, with D perhaps matching TRBD1 (5 bases). Germline CDR1 and CDR2: DFQATT and SNEGSKA (reference sequence). The CDR3 is made up of 13 amino acids. The V end was cut by 6 bases, the J end by 4 bases, with 13 bases between.